This T cell receptor (beta chain) was documented in a study of shared clonotypes between healthy human individuals. Study findings and constraints: Larger richness was generally estimated for naive than memory subsets.

Replicate PCRs from sorted subsets contained approximately 190 ng DNA, which is 29,000 or so T cell genomes. The protocol was immunoSEQ multiplex PCR, while the TCRdb copy is restricted to in-frame clones and leaves out a portion. The data hold about 800,000 clones, with about 96% observed a single time. Naive CD8 cells lacked CD45RO and underwent positive selection for CCR7, leaving out terminally differentiated effector memory CD45RA+ cells. All the donors were Caucasian adults who lived in Nashville, Tennessee. Points on this clone: Its cognate antigen is unknown.

CDR1 SGDLS and CDR2 YYNGEE come from the germline V gene. This CDR3 spans 14 amino acids. V lost 0 bases and J 1 base, leaving 6 bases between the germline ends. Sequencing was carried out using naive CD8+ T cells sorted from blood. The source is a young man in good health. The V call is TRBV9, the J call TRBJ2-3; D unresolved. The CDR3 spells CASSVDEGTDTQYF. In DNA form, the CDR3 reads TGTGCCAGCAGCGTAGATGAAGGCACAGATACGCAGTATTTT.